The rows below give T cell receptor beta chains drawn from one sample of a study of blood T cell repertoires in COVID-19. Generated by immunoSEQ multiplex PCR, the TCRdb table keeps only in-frame clones and is missing some. The repertoire holds about 160,000 clones, with 85% as singletons. Specimen: peripheral blood. These receptors originate from a human donor with acute or convalescent COVID-19. The donor label of this sample is uncertain. Both conserved end residues are trimmed from each CDR3. Each record gives: J gene, CDR3 length, V gene, CDR3 protein.

TRBJ2-2,10,TRBV3-1/TRBV3-2,ASSQRAGELF
TRBJ2-7,10,TRBV11-2,ASSLVKGWEY
TRBJ1-1,13,TRBV5-8,ASSLRGTGNTEAF
TRBJ1-5,11,TRBV7-2,ASSLQGWQPQH
TRBJ1-3,12,TRBV6-6,ASSIQGWGNTIY
TRBJ1-5,12,TRBV30,AWSVGGPRQPQH
TRBJ2-1,12,TRBV2,ASSGLAGRDEQF
TRBJ1-2,13,TRBV18,ASSPPRGRVAGYT
TRBJ1-2,12,TRBV19,ASRSSGEGYGYT
TRBJ2-1,11,TRBV5-1,ASSLVGVNEQF
TRBJ1-2,11,TRBV2,ASSPTGDYGYT
TRBJ1-6,13,TRBV27,ASNSAYLYNSPLH
TRBJ1-1,10,TRBV5-4,ASTLRGDEAF
TRBJ1-3,12,TRBV28,ASSTGGPGNTIY
TRBJ1-2,14,TRBV5-6,ASSLGGPLQGGGYT
TRBJ1-2,11,TRBV29-1,SVDTRGQYGYT
TRBJ2-7,14,TRBV24-1,ATSDSDRGQPYEQY
TRBJ2-2,12,TRBV30,AWNRGPSTGELF
TRBJ2-3,14,TRBV13,ASSLLGASGDDTQY
TRBJ1-2,11,TRBV6-6,ASSYFGGNGYT
TRBJ1-2,13,TRBV18,ASSPSPTGGSGYT
TRBJ1-3,11,TRBV5-1,ASSSSSGNTIY
TRBJ1-3,13,TRBV6-5,ASSYSSSSGNTIY
TRBJ1-1,14,TRBV7-9,ASLVTGGYPNTEAF
TRBJ2-3,15,TRBV21-1,ASSGLAGADSTDTQY
TRBJ2-5,11,TRBV24-1,ATSDAGKETQY
TRBJ1-3,12,TRBV9,ASSERTGGNTIY
TRBJ2-2,13,TRBV30,AWAHYRGWTGELF